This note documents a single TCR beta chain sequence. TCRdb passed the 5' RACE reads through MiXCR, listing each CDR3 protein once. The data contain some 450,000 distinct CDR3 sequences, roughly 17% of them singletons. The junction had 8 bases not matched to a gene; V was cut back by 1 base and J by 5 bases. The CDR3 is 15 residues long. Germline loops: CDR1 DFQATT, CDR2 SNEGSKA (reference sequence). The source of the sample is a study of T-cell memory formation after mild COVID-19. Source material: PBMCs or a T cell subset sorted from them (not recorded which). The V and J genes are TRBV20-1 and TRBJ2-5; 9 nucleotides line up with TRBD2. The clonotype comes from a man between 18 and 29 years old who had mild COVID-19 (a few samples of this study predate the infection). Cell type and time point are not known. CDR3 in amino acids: CSARVISGGTETQYF. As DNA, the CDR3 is TGCAGTGCTAGAGTCATTAGCGGGGGTACGGAGACCCAGTACTTC.